The source of this TCR beta chain is a study of Graves' ophthalmopathy and Graves' hyperthyroidism. This CDR3 spans 14 amino acids. Per the germline V gene, CDR1 is MNHEY and CDR2 is SVGEGT. V lost 7 bases to trimming and J lost 3 bases, with 16 bases between them. A volume of approximately 10 ml of fresh peripheral blood supplied the PBMCs. This clonotype was picked up many times. TCR beta CDR3 amplification used RNA transcripts. RT-PCR in the first round used HTBI primers; a second-round multiplex PCR followed. TCRdb itself ran the multiplex PCR reads through MiXCR, one entry per CDR3 protein. The sample lists approximately 330,000 distinct CDR3 sequences, roughly a sixth seen once, with about 12% in the top ten.

Sequencing used peripheral blood. The origin of this receptor is an adult man with Graves' ophthalmopathy. J is TRBJ2-7 and V is TRBV6-2 or TRBV6-3; no definite D call. The CDR3 sequence: CASTPRARDYEQYF. Written as DNA, the CDR3 is TGTGCCAGCACCCCCCGGGCGCGAGACTACGAGCAGTACTTC.